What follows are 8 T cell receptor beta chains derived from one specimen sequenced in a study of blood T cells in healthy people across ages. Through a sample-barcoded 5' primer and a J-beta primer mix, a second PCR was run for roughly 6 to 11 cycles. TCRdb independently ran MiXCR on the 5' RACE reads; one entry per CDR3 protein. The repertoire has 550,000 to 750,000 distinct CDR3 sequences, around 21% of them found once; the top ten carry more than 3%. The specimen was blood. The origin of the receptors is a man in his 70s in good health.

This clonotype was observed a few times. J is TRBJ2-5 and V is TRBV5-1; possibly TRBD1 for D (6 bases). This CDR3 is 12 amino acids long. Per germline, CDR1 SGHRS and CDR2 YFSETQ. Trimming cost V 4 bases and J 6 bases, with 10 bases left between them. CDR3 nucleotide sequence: TGCGCCAGCAGCCAACAGGGACAGACCCAGTACTTC. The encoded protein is CASSQQGQTQYF. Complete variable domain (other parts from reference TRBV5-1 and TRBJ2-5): KAGVTQTPRYLIKTRGQQVTLSCSPISGHRSVSWYQQTPGQGLQFLFEYFSETQRNKGNFPGRFSGRQFSNSRSEMNVSTLELGDSALYLCASSQQGQTQYFGPGTRLLVL.

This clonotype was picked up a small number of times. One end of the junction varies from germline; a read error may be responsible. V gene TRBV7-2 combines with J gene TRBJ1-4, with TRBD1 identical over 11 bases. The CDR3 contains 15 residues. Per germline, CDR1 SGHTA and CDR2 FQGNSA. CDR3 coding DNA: TGTGCCAGCAGCGAATCCGGGACAGGGGGTGAAGAACTGTTTTTT. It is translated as CASSESGTGGEELFF.

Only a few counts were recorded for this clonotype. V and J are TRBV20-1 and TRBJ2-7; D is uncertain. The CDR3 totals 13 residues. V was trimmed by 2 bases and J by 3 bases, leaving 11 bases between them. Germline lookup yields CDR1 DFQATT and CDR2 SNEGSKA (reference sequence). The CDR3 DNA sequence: TGCAGTGCTAGACAGTCTCACTACTACGAGCAGTACTTC. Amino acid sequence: CSARQSHYYEQYF.

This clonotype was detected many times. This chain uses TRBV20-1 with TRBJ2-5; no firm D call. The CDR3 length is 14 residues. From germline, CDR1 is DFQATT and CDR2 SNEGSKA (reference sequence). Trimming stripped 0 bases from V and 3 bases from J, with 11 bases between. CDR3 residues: CSARDPTIEETQYF. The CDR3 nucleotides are TGCAGTGCTAGAGATCCTACTATAGAAGAGACCCAGTACTTC.

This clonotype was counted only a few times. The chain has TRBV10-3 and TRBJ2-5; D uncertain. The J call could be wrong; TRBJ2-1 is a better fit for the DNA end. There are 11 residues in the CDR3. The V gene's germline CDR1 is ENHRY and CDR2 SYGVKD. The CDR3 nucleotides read TGTGCCATCAGTGAGATGGATGAGCAGTTCTTC. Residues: CAISEMDEQFF.

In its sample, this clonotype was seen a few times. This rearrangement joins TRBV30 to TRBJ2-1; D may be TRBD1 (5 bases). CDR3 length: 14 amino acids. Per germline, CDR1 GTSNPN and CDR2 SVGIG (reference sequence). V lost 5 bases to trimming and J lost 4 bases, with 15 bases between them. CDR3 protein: CAWQRLAGYNEQFF. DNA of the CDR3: TGTGCCTGGCAAAGATTGGCAGGGTACAATGAGCAGTTCTTC. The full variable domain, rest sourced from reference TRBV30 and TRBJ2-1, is SQTIHQWPATLVQPVGSPLSLECTVEGTSNPNLYWYRQAAGRGLQLLFYSVGIGQISSEVPQNLSASRPQDRQFILSSKKLLLSDSGFYLCAWQRLAGYNEQFFGPGTRLTVL.

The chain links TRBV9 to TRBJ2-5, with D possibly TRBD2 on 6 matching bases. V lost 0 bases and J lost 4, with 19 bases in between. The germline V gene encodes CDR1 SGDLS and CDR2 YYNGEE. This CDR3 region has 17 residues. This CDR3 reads CASSVDRAGGWGETQYF. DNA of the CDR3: TGTGCCAGCAGCGTAGATCGGGCTGGAGGGTGGGGAGAGACCCAGTACTTC.

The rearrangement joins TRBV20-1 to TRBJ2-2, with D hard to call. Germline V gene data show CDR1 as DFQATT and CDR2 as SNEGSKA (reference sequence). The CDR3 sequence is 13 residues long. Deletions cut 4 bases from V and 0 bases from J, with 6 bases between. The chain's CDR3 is CSATFTNTGELFF. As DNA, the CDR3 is TGCAGTGCTACCTTCACGAACACCGGGGAGCTGTTTTTT.